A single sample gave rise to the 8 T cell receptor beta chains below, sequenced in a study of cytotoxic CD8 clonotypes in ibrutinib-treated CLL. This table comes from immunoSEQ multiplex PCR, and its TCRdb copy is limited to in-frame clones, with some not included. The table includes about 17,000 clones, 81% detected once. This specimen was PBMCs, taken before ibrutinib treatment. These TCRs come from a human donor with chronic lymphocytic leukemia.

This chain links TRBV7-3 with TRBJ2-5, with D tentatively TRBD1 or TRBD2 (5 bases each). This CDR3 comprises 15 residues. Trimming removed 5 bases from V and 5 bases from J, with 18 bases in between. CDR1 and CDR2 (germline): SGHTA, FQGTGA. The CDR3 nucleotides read TGTGCCAGCAGCCCAAGGGTTTGGGACGATGAGACCCAGTACTTC. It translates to CASSPRVWDDETQYF.

The CDR3 reads CASRPPGSGSFATDTQYF. The CDR3 coding sequence is TGTGCCAGCAGACCTCCGGGCAGCGGGAGTTTTGCCACAGATACGCAGTATTTT. V gene TRBV7-9 combines with J gene TRBJ2-3; 8 positions agree with TRBD2. The CDR3 extends over 18 amino acids. In germline, CDR1 is SEHNR, CDR2 FQNEAQ (reference sequence). V shed 6 bases, J shed 2 bases, and the junction held 16 bases outside the gene matches.

CDR3 DNA sequence: TGTGCCAGCAGGGGTGGCAGCCCACTCAATCAGCCCCAGCATTTT. Amino acid sequence: CASRGGSPLNQPQHF. The V call is TRBV28, the J call TRBJ1-5; D is uncertain. The CDR3 is 15 amino acids. V was shortened by 6 bases and J by 3 bases, with 15 bases between the two germline ends. CDR1 is MDHEN and CDR2 is SYDVKM in the germline V gene.

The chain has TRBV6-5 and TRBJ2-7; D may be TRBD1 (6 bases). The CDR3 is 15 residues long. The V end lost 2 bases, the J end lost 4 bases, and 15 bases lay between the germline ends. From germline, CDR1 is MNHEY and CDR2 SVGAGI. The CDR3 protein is CASSYGPGVRYEQYF. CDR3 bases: TGTGCCAGCAGTTACGGGCCAGGGGTAAGGTACGAGCAGTACTTC.

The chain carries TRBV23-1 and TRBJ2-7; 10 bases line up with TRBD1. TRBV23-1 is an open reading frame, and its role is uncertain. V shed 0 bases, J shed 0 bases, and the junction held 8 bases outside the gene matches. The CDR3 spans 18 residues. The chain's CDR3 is CASSQSKKGTGDSYEQYF. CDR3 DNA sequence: TGCGCCAGCAGTCAATCAAAGAAGGGGACAGGGGACTCCTACGAGCAGTACTTC.

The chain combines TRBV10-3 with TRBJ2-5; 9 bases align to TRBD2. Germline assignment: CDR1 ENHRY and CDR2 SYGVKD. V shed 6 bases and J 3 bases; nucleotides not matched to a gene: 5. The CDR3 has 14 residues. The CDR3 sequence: CAIRDSSGEETQYF. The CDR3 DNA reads TGTGCCATCAGAGACTCTAGCGGGGAAGAGACCCAGTACTTC.

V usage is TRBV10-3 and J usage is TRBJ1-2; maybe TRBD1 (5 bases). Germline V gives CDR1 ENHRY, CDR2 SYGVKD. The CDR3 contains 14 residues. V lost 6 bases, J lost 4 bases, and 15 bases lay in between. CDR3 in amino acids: CAIRGRGGTYGYTF. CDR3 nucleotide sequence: TGTGCCATCAGAGGACGGGGGGGGACCTATGGCTACACCTTC.

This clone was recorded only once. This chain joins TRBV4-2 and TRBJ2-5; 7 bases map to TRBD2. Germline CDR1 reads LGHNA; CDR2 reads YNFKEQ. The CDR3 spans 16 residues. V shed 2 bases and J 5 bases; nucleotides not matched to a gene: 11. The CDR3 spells CASSQRTGGYGETQYF. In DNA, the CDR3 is TGTGCCAGCAGCCAACGCACGGGAGGTTATGGGGAGACCCAGTACTTC.